This T cell receptor (beta chain) was captured in a study of blood T cell repertoires in COVID-19. Overall study: Samples taken during acute and convalescent COVID-19 were collected in the United States, Italy and Spain. T cells, B-cell-depleted T cells, or PBMCs supplied cDNA or gDNA.

Profiling relied on immunoSEQ multiplex PCR, and the TCRdb table lists in-frame clones only, not all of them. The data contain about 40,000 clones, approximately 89% of them singletons. V gave up 0 bases and J gave up 0 bases, with 6 bases separating them. The CDR3 runs to 15 residues. Germline CDR1 and CDR2: MGHRA and YSYEKL. This clone was observed once. This receptor was obtained from a woman aged 70 to 79 with acute or convalescent COVID-19. The chain recombines TRBV4-1 with TRBJ1-3; D is ambiguous. The sample was peripheral blood. The CDR3 reads CASSQDRVSGNTIYF. The CDR3 nucleotides read TGCGCCAGCAGCCAAGATCGAGTCTCTGGAAACACCATATATTTT.